The 21 T cell receptor beta chains in this list originate from one sample, sequenced in a study of T cell changes during pregnancy in multiple sclerosis. Measured with immunoSEQ multiplex PCR; TCRdb has only the in-frame clones, and not every one. The sample includes around 41,000 clones, about 91% of them seen just once. This specimen consisted of CD4+ T cells from peripheral blood mononuclear cells, obtained in the third trimester of pregnancy. The receptors were sampled from a female donor in good health, enrolled as a control in a pregnancy study.

The CDR3 protein is CASSPHGVAGYEQYF. CDR3 in DNA: TGTGCCAGCAGCCCCCACGGCGTGGCGGGATACGAGCAGTACTTC. The chain links TRBV7-9 to TRBJ2-7, with a possible D match to TRBD2 (6 bases). Trimming cost V 5 bases and J 4 bases, with 18 bases left between them. CDR3 length: 15 residues. Germline lookup yields CDR1 SEHNR and CDR2 FQNEAQ (reference sequence).

V usage is TRBV5-4 and J usage is TRBJ2-5; 8 bases line up with TRBD2. Trimming at V came to 7 bases and at J to 7 bases, leaving 9 bases not matched to a gene. Germline V lookup: CDR1 SGHNT, CDR2 YYREEE (reference sequence). CDR3 length: 13 residues. The CDR3 nucleotides are TGTGCCAGCTCCGTCACTCGGGAGGGGACCCAGTACTTC. Protein: CASSVTREGTQYF.

The rearrangement links TRBV7-2 to TRBJ1-5; possibly TRBD1 for D (6 bases). Trimming cost V 5 bases and J 5 bases, with 16 bases left between them. The germline CDR1 and CDR2 sequences are SGHTA and FQGNSA. The length of the CDR3 is 15 residues. Here the CDR3 reads CASSRSGTTHQPQHF. The CDR3 DNA reads as TGTGCCAGCAGCCGGTCCGGGACAACTCATCAGCCCCAGCATTTT.

The V gene is TRBV2, the J gene TRBJ2-7, with D maybe TRBD2 (5 bases). This CDR3 has 14 residues. Germline CDR1 is SNHLY and CDR2 is FYNNEI. Trimming removed 4 bases from V and 0 bases from J, with 10 bases in between. Here the CDR3 DNA reads TGTGCCAGCAGTGGGACTTGGGCCTCCTACGAGCAGTACTTC. Translated, it gives CASSGTWASYEQYF.

This clone turned up a few times. CDR3 coding DNA: TGTGCCAGCTCACCTTCGATCGGACAGGGGGCGCGGGCTTTCTTT. Encoded protein: CASSPSIGQGARAFF. This chain links TRBV18 with TRBJ1-1; 11 bases fit TRBD1. Trimming at V came to 3 bases and at J to 11 bases, leaving 11 bases not matched to a gene. This CDR3 contains 15 residues. Germline CDR1 KGHSH, CDR2 LQKENI.

This chain connects TRBV6-6 to TRBJ1-1; the D gene is possibly TRBD1 (5 bases). CDR1 and CDR2 from the germline V gene are MNHNY and SVGAGI (reference sequence). The CDR3 is made up of 15 amino acids. With 7 bases removed from V and 5 bases from J, the gap between germline ends came to 20 bases. The CDR3 loop is CASTSQGFSVTEAFF. CDR3 in DNA: TGTGCCAGCACATCCCAGGGATTCAGTGTTACTGAAGCTTTCTTT.

This chain uses TRBV30 with TRBJ2-3; 7 nucleotides agree with TRBD2. The germline V gene encodes CDR1 GTSNPN and CDR2 SVGIG (reference sequence). This CDR3 has 18 residues. Unmatched junction bases numbered 15, after V lost 0 bases and J lost 3 bases. In DNA form, the CDR3 reads TGTGCCTGGAGTGTATTTGGGTGGGGCGGGAGAAGGACAGATACGCAGTATTTT. This translates into CAWSVFGWGGRRTDTQYF.

V is TRBV7-3 and J is TRBJ1-1, with D possibly TRBD1 on 5 matching bases. The germline V and J ends were trimmed by 6 bases and 1 base, with 9 bases remaining between them. The germline V gene encodes CDR1 SGHTA and CDR2 FQGTGA. This CDR3 region has 13 residues. The CDR3 nucleotides are TGTGCCAGCAGTCATGACAGGAACACTGAAGCTTTCTTT. Amino acids: CASSHDRNTEAFF.

The chain has TRBV5-4 and TRBJ1-2, with 8 bases fitting TRBD1. Germline CDR1 is SGHNT and CDR2 is YYREEE (reference sequence). This CDR3 is built from 17 residues. J lost 7 bases, V lost 1 base, and 15 bases had no gene match. The CDR3 spells CASSLSRGLQGGGGYTF. DNA of the CDR3: TGTGCCAGCAGCTTGAGCAGGGGACTACAGGGGGGTGGTGGCTACACCTTC.

This chain uses TRBV5-6 with TRBJ2-7; TRBD2 agrees at 10 bases. From germline, CDR1 is SGHDT and CDR2 YYEEEE. V trimming: 3 bases; J trimming: 5 bases; junction bases outside the gene matches: 11. The length of the CDR3 is 16 residues. For the CDR3, the DNA is TGTGCCAGCAGCTCGCTAGCGGGAGTAAGACATAACGAGCAGTACTTC. Protein product: CASSSLAGVRHNEQYF.

The V and J genes are TRBV10-3 and TRBJ2-1, with TRBD1 matching over 8 bases. Germline CDR1 reads ENHRY; CDR2 reads SYGVKD. The J segment lost 6 bases and the V segment lost 0 bases, leaving 16 bases of the junction unmatched. This CDR3 spans 19 amino acids. Here the CDR3 reads CAISESPQGVVVRANEQFF. The DNA for the CDR3 is TGTGCCATCAGTGAGTCCCCACAGGGGGTAGTGGTCAGGGCCAATGAGCAGTTCTTC.

J is TRBJ2-7 and V is TRBV30; 7 bases agree with TRBD2. Unmatched junction bases numbered 11, after V lost 4 bases and J lost 2 bases. This CDR3 contains 15 residues. Germline V lookup: CDR1 GTSNPN, CDR2 SVGIG (reference sequence). The CDR3 region has the DNA TGTGCCTGGACTCTTAGAGGGACTAACCCCTACGAGCAGTACTTC. This sequence encodes CAWTLRGTNPYEQYF.

The chain has TRBV10-3 and TRBJ2-1, with 13 positions matching TRBD2. Germline CDR1 reads ENHRY; CDR2 reads SYGVKD. The CDR3 is made up of 16 amino acids. J gave up 2 bases and V 6 bases, and 4 bases lay outside the gene matches. The CDR3 nucleotides read TGTGCCATCAGGGGGACTAGCGGGGAGGCCTACAATGAGCAGTTCTTC. This gives the protein CAIRGTSGEAYNEQFF.

This clone was recorded once. This sequence joins TRBV30 and TRBJ2-7; 7 bases are a match to TRBD2. This CDR3 region has 14 residues. V shed 7 bases and J 1 base; nucleotides not matched to a gene: 10. In germline, CDR1 is GTSNPN, CDR2 SVGIG (reference sequence). The CDR3 spells CAYKMGGVSYEQYF. DNA of the CDR3: TGTGCCTACAAGATGGGAGGGGTGTCCTACGAGCAGTACTTC.

The CDR3 sequence is CASSPDRVRGGYTF. The DNA of the CDR3 is TGTGCCAGCAGCCCCGACAGGGTAAGGGGTGGCTACACCTTC. The J gene is TRBJ1-2, the V gene TRBV7-2; 7 bases fit TRBD1. The CDR3 extends over 14 amino acids. The germline V gene has CDR1 SGHTA and CDR2 FQGNSA. V lost 5 bases to trimming and J lost 7 bases; unmatched junction nucleotides: 10.

The V gene is TRBV28, the J gene TRBJ1-3, with D unclear. The CDR3 length is 14 residues. Trimming pared 5 bases from V and 2 bases from J, leaving 10 bases between. Germline assignment: CDR1 MDHEN and CDR2 SYDVKM. This CDR3 is CASSAEWAGNTIYF. The CDR3 nucleotides are TGTGCCAGCAGTGCGGAATGGGCTGGAAACACCATATATTTT.

This chain joins TRBV11-1 and TRBJ2-2; TRBD1 matches at 8 bases. This CDR3 is built from 14 residues. Germline loops: CDR1 SGHAT, CDR2 FQDESV (reference sequence). V lost 5 bases and J lost 4; bases outside the gene matches: 3. Here the CDR3 DNA reads TGTGCCAGCAGCGACAGGGGTATCACCGGGGAGCTGTTTTTT. It codes for CASSDRGITGELFF. Combining the CDR3 with reference TRBV11-1 and TRBJ2-2 gives the whole variable domain EAEVAQSPRYKITEKSQAVAFWCDPISGHATLYWYRQILGQGPELLVQFQDESVVDDSQLPKDRFSAERLKGVDSTLKIQPAELGDSAMYLCASSDRGITGELFFGEGSRLTVL.

J is TRBJ2-7 and V is TRBV5-1; 9 positions match TRBD1. The CDR3 consists of 13 residues. The germline gives CDR1 SGHRS, CDR2 YFSETQ. After removal of 2 bases from V and 4 bases from J, the junction contained 1 base not matched to a gene. The CDR3 protein is CASSFGTGYEQYF. In DNA, the CDR3 is TGCGCCAGCAGCTTCGGGACAGGGTACGAGCAGTACTTC. The full variable domain, in which reference TRBV5-1 and TRBJ2-7 provide the parts outside the CDR3, is KAGVTQTPRYLIKTRGQQVTLSCSPISGHRSVSWYQQTPGQGLQFLFEYFSETQRNKGNFPGRFSGRQFSNSRSEMNVSTLELGDSALYLCASSFGTGYEQYFGPGTRLTVT.

This chain connects TRBV18 to TRBJ2-5, with D perhaps matching TRBD1 (6 bases). V was cut by 4 bases and J by 4 bases, with 19 bases left in between. The CDR3 consists of 16 residues. Looked up from germline, CDR1 is KGHSH and CDR2 is LQKENI. The CDR3 DNA follows: TGTGCCAGCTCACTGGGTCTAGGACAGATTGGAGAGACCCAGTACTTC. Amino acids: CASSLGLGQIGETQYF.

Regarding this clone: A read error may produce the germline difference seen at one junction end. The gene calls are TRBV7-7 and TRBJ2-1; possibly TRBD1 for D (7 bases). Germline CDR1 is SSHAT and CDR2 is FNYEAQ (reference sequence). The CDR3 has 14 residues. The CDR3 sequence: CASRRGLTYNEQFF. The CDR3 DNA reads TGTGCTAGCAGGAGGGGGCTCACCTACAATGAGCAGTTCTTC.

The chain has TRBV19 and TRBJ2-1; D is ambiguous. Germline V gene data show CDR1 as LNHDA and CDR2 as SQIVND (reference sequence). The CDR3 is made up of 14 amino acids. The V and J ends lost 6 bases and 8 bases respectively, with 17 bases between them. The chain's CDR3 is CASRVNWLGHEQFF. The CDR3, as DNA: TGTGCCAGTAGAGTTAATTGGCTGGGCCATGAGCAGTTCTTC.